Presented here are 6 T cell receptor beta chains from one specimen sequenced in a study of graft-versus-host responses after intestinal transplantation. Their antigens remain unidentified. Using immunoSEQ multiplex PCR, the repertoire was profiled, and TCRdb retains in-frame clones only, with some absent. Of 70,000 to 95,000 clones listed, 90% to 95% are singletons. The sequenced sample was unstimulated CD8+ T cells sorted from spleen or lymph node cells, obtained before transplant. The receptors here all came from a human donor who was the organ donor for an intestinal transplant.

The chain carries TRBV5-4 and TRBJ2-1, with 7 bases identical to TRBD2. The CDR3 has 15 residues. Trimming removed 3 bases from V and 3 bases from J; junction bases left unmatched: 6. Germline values: CDR1 SGHNT, CDR2 YYREEE (reference sequence). The chain's CDR3 is CASSSLAAFYNEQFF. The DNA of the CDR3 is TGTGCCAGCAGCTCCCTAGCGGCATTCTACAATGAGCAGTTCTTC. Full variable domain (rest looked up from reference TRBV5-4 and TRBJ2-1): ETGVTQSPTHLIKTRGQQVTLRCSSQSGHNTVSWYQQALGQGPQFIFQYYREEENGRGNFPPRFSGLQFPNYSSELNVNALELDDSALYLCASSSLAAFYNEQFFGPGTRLTVL.

The CDR3 loop reads CASSPPDGGFHEQYF. The CDR3 DNA reads TGTGCCAGCAGCCCCCCCGACGGCGGGTTCCACGAGCAGTACTTC. This sequence joins TRBV5-4 and TRBJ2-7, with D tentatively TRBD2 (5 bases). Trimming stripped 4 bases from V and 5 bases from J, with 19 bases between. Germline loops: CDR1 SGHNT, CDR2 YYREEE (reference sequence). This CDR3 has 15 residues.

The chain carries TRBV12-5 and TRBJ2-7; 9 bases align to TRBD1. CDR1 and CDR2 from the germline V gene are LGHNT and FRNRAP. This CDR3 contains 16 residues. Trimming removed 3 bases from V and 3 bases from J; junction bases left unmatched: 9. CDR3 sequence: CASGFGTDRGLYEQYF. The DNA of the CDR3 is TGTGCTAGTGGTTTCGGTACGGACAGGGGTCTCTACGAGCAGTACTTC. Based on the CDR3 plus reference TRBV12-5 and TRBJ2-7, the full variable domain is DARVTQTPRHKVTEMGQEVTMRCQPILGHNTVFWYRQTMMQGLELLAYFRNRAPLDDSGMPKDRFSAEMPDATLATLKIQPSEPRDSAVYFCASGFGTDRGLYEQYFGPGTRLTVT.

The chain uses TRBV15 and TRBJ1-5, with TRBD1 identical over 9 bases. The CDR3 totals 16 residues. V trimming: 5 bases; J trimming: 4 bases; junction bases outside the gene matches: 9. The germline V gene has CDR1 LNHNV and CDR2 YYDKDF (reference sequence). The CDR3 loop is CATSPSSGTGNQPQHF. DNA for the CDR3: TGTGCCACCAGCCCCTCTTCCGGGACAGGGAATCAGCCCCAGCATTTT.

The chain employs TRBV5-8 and TRBJ1-1; D gene unclear. Trimming left V 0 bases short and J 0 bases short, with 6 bases between. Germline loops: CDR1 SGHTS, CDR2 YDEGEE. The CDR3 totals 14 residues. The CDR3 DNA reads TGTGCCAGCAGCTTGGAACAGATGAACACTGAAGCTTTCTTT. The encoded protein is CASSLEQMNTEAFF.

This clone was seen only once. The rearrangement joins TRBV27 to TRBJ1-1; D perhaps matches TRBD1 (6 bases). The V and J ends lost 3 bases and 4 bases respectively, with 18 bases between them. The germline gives CDR1 MNHEY, CDR2 SMNVEV (reference sequence). The CDR3 has 16 amino acids. CDR3 sequence reads: CASSLRIPGHVTEAFF. Written as DNA, the CDR3 is TGTGCCAGCAGTTTGCGGATACCGGGACACGTCACTGAAGCTTTCTTT.